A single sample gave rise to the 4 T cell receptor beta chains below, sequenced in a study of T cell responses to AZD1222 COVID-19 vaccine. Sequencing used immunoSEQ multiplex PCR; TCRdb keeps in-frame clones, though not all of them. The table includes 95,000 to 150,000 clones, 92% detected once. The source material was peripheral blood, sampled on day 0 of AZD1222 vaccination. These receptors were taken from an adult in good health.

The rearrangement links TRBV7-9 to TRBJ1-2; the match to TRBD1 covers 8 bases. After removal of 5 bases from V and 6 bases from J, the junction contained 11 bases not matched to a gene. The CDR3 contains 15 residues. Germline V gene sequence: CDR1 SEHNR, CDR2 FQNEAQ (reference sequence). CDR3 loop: CASSPWTGHKDGYTF. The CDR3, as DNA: TGTGCCAGCAGCCCGTGGACAGGGCATAAGGATGGCTACACCTTC.

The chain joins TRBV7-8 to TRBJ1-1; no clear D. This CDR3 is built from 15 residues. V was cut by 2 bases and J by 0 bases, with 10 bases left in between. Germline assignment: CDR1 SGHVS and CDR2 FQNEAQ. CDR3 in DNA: TGTGCCAGCAGCTTAAAGGGATCCTTGAACACTGAAGCTTTCTTT. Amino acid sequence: CASSLKGSLNTEAFF.

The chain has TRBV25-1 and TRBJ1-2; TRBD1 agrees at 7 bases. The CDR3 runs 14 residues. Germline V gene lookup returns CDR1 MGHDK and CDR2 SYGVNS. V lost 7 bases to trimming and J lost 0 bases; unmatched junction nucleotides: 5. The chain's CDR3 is CASTGQAANYGYTF. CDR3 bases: TGTGCCAGCACCGGACAGGCCGCTAACTATGGCTACACCTTC.

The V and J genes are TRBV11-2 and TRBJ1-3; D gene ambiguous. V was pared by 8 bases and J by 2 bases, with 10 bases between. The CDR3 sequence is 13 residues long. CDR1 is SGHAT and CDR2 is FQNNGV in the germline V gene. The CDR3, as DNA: TGTGCCAGCCTGACGCAGGCTGGAAACACCATATATTTT. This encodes CASLTQAGNTIYF.